These 12 T cell receptor beta chains came from one sample sequenced in a study of blood T cell repertoires in COVID-19 (dated by TCRdb to the early 2020s). Libraries were made using the immunoSEQ multiplex PCR assay. TCRdb took this table from immuneACCESS and kept in-frame rearrangements with V and J called. Such tables lack part of the clones; where checked against another copy, unresolved V genes explain under half of the gap, and the rest is unexplained. This sample lists hundreds of thousands of clones; under 90% were detected once. The ten top clones hold around 9% of the sample. Sequenced input: PBMCs or T cells enriched from blood (not recorded which). These TCRs come from a woman under 40 who had recovered from COVID-19.

This clone has only one observation. The rearrangement joins TRBV9 to TRBJ2-1, with D possibly TRBD1 on 5 matching bases. Germline V lookup: CDR1 SGDLS, CDR2 YYNGEE. With 3 bases removed from V and 9 bases from J, the gap between germline ends came to 19 bases. The CDR3 totals 15 residues. This CDR3 reads CASSGSKRQYSEQFF. The CDR3 DNA reads TGTGCCAGCAGCGGGTCAAAGAGACAGTATAGTGAGCAGTTCTTC.

CDR3 sequence (DNA): TGTGCCAGCAGCCACGGACAGGGGGCCACCGGGGAGCTGTTTTTT. This codes for CASSHGQGATGELFF. This chain connects TRBV6-2 or TRBV6-3 to TRBJ2-2; 11 bases align to TRBD1. Per germline, CDR1 MNHEY and CDR2 SVGEGT. This CDR3 region has 15 residues. The junction had 4 bases not matched to a gene; V was cut back by 6 bases and J by 4 bases.

The V gene is TRBV9, the J gene TRBJ2-2; 10 bases are a match to TRBD2. Germline CDR1 and CDR2: SGDLS and YYNGEE. The CDR3 loop spans 16 amino acids. Trimming cost V 0 bases and J 6 bases; bases outside gene matches: 5. The CDR3 bases are TGTGCCAGCAGCGTAGTAGGAGCGGGAGGGGCCGGGGAGCTGTTTTTT. Amino acid sequence: CASSVVGAGGAGELFF.

A single count supports this clone. The chain couples TRBV6-1 to TRBJ2-2; 15 nucleotides match TRBD2. The CDR3 sequence is 18 residues long. Germline V gene data show CDR1 as MNHNS and CDR2 as SASEGT. V lost 4 bases and J lost 4; bases outside the gene matches: 7. DNA of the CDR3: TGTGCCAGCAGTGCACCTGGACTAGCGGGAGGGAGCACCGGGGAGCTGTTTTTT. Encoded protein: CASSAPGLAGGSTGELFF.

This clone appeared once. The rearrangement links TRBV28 to TRBJ1-1; D may be TRBD1 (5 bases). The V gene's germline CDR1 is MDHEN and CDR2 SYDVKM. CDR3 length equals 14 residues. The ends were cut back, 3 bases at V and 6 bases at J, with 14 bases in the middle. CDR3 amino acids: CASSFSSGEAEAFF. CDR3 DNA sequence: TGTGCCAGCAGTTTTTCGTCGGGGGAGGCTGAAGCTTTCTTT.

The V gene is TRBV5-1, the J gene TRBJ1-2, with 7 bases that match TRBD1. Germline V CDR1 and CDR2: SGHRS, YFSETQ. Trimming removed 3 bases from V and 4 bases from J; junction bases left unmatched: 6. This CDR3 is built from 14 residues. DNA of the CDR3: TGCGCCAGCAGCTCCGGGACAGAAACCTATGGCTACACCTTC. Translating it yields CASSSGTETYGYTF.

The V call is TRBV19, the J call TRBJ1-4; 7 positions agree with TRBD1. Trimming removed 6 bases from V and 6 bases from J; junction bases left unmatched: 10. CDR3 length equals 15 residues. Germline V CDR1 and CDR2: LNHDA, SQIVND (reference sequence). CDR3 DNA: TGTGCCAGTAGAAATTCGGGACAGAATTATGAAAAACTGTTTTTT. Translation gives CASRNSGQNYEKLFF.

The chain uses TRBV7-9 and TRBJ1-2, with TRBD1 matching over 7 bases. V lost 4 bases to trimming and J lost 7 bases; unmatched junction nucleotides: 6. Germline V CDR1 and CDR2: SEHNR, FQNEAQ (reference sequence). The CDR3 has 13 residues. The CDR3 coding sequence is TGTGCCAGCAGCTCGCAGGGGGATGCTGGCTACACCTTC. This translates into CASSSQGDAGYTF.

The rearrangement links TRBV6-5 to TRBJ1-5; TRBD1 might be the D (6 bases). V was trimmed by 8 bases and J by 15 bases, leaving 17 bases between them. Germline V gene data show CDR1 as MNHEY and CDR2 as SVGAGI. This CDR3 spans 11 amino acids. The CDR3 DNA is TGTGCCAGCTCCTCAGGGGTTAGCTGGCATTTT. This codes for CASSSGVSWHF.

The chain combines TRBV4-3 with TRBJ2-1, with D unclear. The ends were cut back, 0 bases at V and 11 bases at J, with 14 bases in the middle. CDR1 LGHNA and CDR2 YSLEER come from the germline V gene. The CDR3 sequence is 14 residues long. This CDR3 is CASSQDIESMKQFF. DNA for the CDR3: TGCGCCAGCAGCCAAGATATAGAGAGCATGAAGCAGTTCTTC.

The chain is built from TRBV28 and TRBJ2-7; a weak D match, TRBD1 (5 bases). The CDR3 is 14 amino acids. Germline V gene lookup returns CDR1 MDHEN and CDR2 SYDVKM. V shed 1 base and J shed 4 bases, with 11 bases lying between them. The CDR3 protein is CASSLYRQSYEQYF. CDR3 bases: TGTGCCAGCAGTTTATACAGACAGTCATACGAGCAGTACTTC.

The chain links TRBV10-3 to TRBJ2-7, with 7 bases lining up with TRBD1. This CDR3 contains 14 residues. V was clipped by 6 bases and J by 4 bases; unmatched bases: 9. Germline CDR1 is ENHRY and CDR2 is SYGVKD. The CDR3 nucleotides are TGTGCCATCAGAGACCCGGGACAGAAATACGAGCAGTACTTC. Translation: CAIRDPGQKYEQYF.